Each of the 22 T cell receptor beta chains below was sequenced from the same sample in a study of T cell repertoires in cytomegalovirus infection. MiXCR, run by TCRdb on the reads, gives a single entry per CDR3 protein. This sample has about 470,000 distinct CDR3 sequences, with roughly 46% found just once. These TCRs' antigens remain unknown. The sequences come from cultured PBMCs, collected from culture after CMV antigen stimulation. The source is a human donor in good health (CMV status not recorded). Some clones in this sample may be carry-over from other donors' samples.

This clonotype was seen more than once but under ten times. The chain has TRBV28 and TRBJ2-3; D assignment may be TRBD1 or TRBD2 (5 bases each). Germline CDR1 is MDHEN and CDR2 is SYDVKM. The CDR3 is 13 amino acids. Trimming removed 3 bases from V and 8 bases from J, with 12 bases in between. The CDR3: CASSLRGRGTQYF. DNA for the CDR3: TGTGCCAGCAGTTTGAGGGGACGTGGTACGCAGTATTTT.

The CDR3 protein is CSVDRGTEAFF. The DNA for the CDR3 is TGCAGCGTTGATAGGGGCACTGAAGCTTTCTTT. This chain connects TRBV29-1 to TRBJ1-1, with D perhaps matching TRBD1 (5 bases). Germline-derived CDR1 and CDR2 are SQVTM and ANQGSEA. This CDR3 contains 11 residues. V lost 3 bases, J lost 4 bases, and 6 bases lay in between. The full variable domain, rest sourced from reference TRBV29-1 and TRBJ1-1, is SAVISQKPSRDICQRGTSLTIQCQVDSQVTMMFWYRQQPGQSLTLIATANQGSEATYESGFVIDKFPISRPNLTFSTLTVSNMSPEDSSIYLCSVDRGTEAFFGQGTRLTVV.

The chain employs TRBV27 and TRBJ2-1; TRBD1 might be the D (6 bases). Germline CDR1 is MNHEY and CDR2 is SMNVEV (reference sequence). V was cut by 4 bases and J by 5 bases, with 18 bases left in between. The CDR3 has 16 residues. The DNA for the CDR3 is TGTGCCAGCAGTTCCTTCTCTAGGGGGAGAGACAATGAGCAGTTCTTC. Its translation is CASSSFSRGRDNEQFF.

The V and J genes are TRBV7-2 and TRBJ1-2, with D uncertain. The CDR3 extends over 17 amino acids. Germline V CDR1 and CDR2: SGHTA, FQGNSA. Between the trimmed V and J ends, which lost 1 base and 4 bases, there was a span of 19 bases. Here the CDR3 reads CASSLGAPNPVLYGYTF. The CDR3, as DNA: TGTGCCAGCAGCTTAGGGGCTCCAAATCCTGTCCTCTATGGCTACACCTTC. Together with reference TRBV7-2 and TRBJ1-2, the CDR3 gives the full variable domain: GAGVSQSPSNKVTEKGKDVELRCDPISGHTALYWYRQSLGQGLEFLIYFQGNSAPDKSGLPSDRFSAERTGGSVSTLTIQRTQQEDSAVYLCASSLGAPNPVLYGYTFGSGTRLTVV.

The chain employs TRBV11-2 and TRBJ2-1; TRBD2 agrees at 9 bases. Germline V gene data show CDR1 as SGHAT and CDR2 as FQNNGV. Unmatched junction bases numbered 10, after V lost 1 base and J lost 6 bases. This CDR3 spans 17 amino acids. CDR3 sequence (DNA): TGTGCCAGCAGCTTAGGAGTTTTGCTAGCGGGATTCAATGAGCAGTTCTTC. It encodes CASSLGVLLAGFNEQFF. Together with reference TRBV11-2 and TRBJ2-1, the CDR3 gives the full variable domain: EAGVAQSPRYKIIEKRQSVAFWCNPISGHATLYWYQQILGQGPKLLIQFQNNGVVDDSQLPKDRFSAERLKGVDSTLKIQPAKLEDSAVYLCASSLGVLLAGFNEQFFGPGTRLTVL.

This clonotype occurred a few times. J is TRBJ1-3 and V is TRBV10-3; D gene uncertain. Between the trimmed V and J ends, which lost 0 bases and 0 bases, there was a span of 3 bases. The CDR3 has 14 amino acids. Germline V gene sequence: CDR1 ENHRY, CDR2 SYGVKD. This CDR3 is CAISESSSGNTIYF. CDR3 DNA sequence: TGTGCCATCAGTGAGTCATCCTCTGGAAACACCATATATTTT.

This clonotype was counted between two and nine times. The chain has TRBV6-2 or TRBV6-3 and TRBJ1-1, with 7 positions matching TRBD1. V dropped 5 bases and J dropped 8; count of bases not matched to a gene: 5. The CDR3 is 12 amino acids. Looked up from germline, CDR1 is MNHEY and CDR2 is SVGEGT. The CDR3 coding sequence is TGTGCCAGCAGTCGGACAGGACCCGAAGCTTTCTTT. Translation gives CASSRTGPEAFF.

This clonotype was detected a few times. This chain uses TRBV7-2 with TRBJ2-3, with 7 nucleotides matching TRBD2. J gave up 2 bases and V 4 bases, and 6 bases lay outside the gene matches. The germline CDR1 and CDR2 sequences are SGHTA and FQGNSA. CDR3 length equals 15 residues. As DNA, the CDR3 is TGTGCCAGCAGCTCCACGGGACTACTCACAGATACGCAGTATTTT. Its protein is CASSSTGLLTDTQYF.

The chain links TRBV15 to TRBJ2-7; D not certain. Trimming left V 8 bases short and J 3 bases short, with 14 bases between. Germline V lookup: CDR1 LNHNV, CDR2 YYDKDF (reference sequence). The CDR3 spans 13 residues. This CDR3 reads CATQAPPNYEQYF. DNA for the CDR3: TGTGCCACCCAGGCCCCCCCCAACTACGAGCAGTACTTC. Full variable domain (rest looked up from reference TRBV15 and TRBJ2-7): DAMVIQNPRYQVTQFGKPVTLSCSQTLNHNVMYWYQQKSSQAPKLLFHYYDKDFNNEADTPDNFQSRRPNTSFCFLDIRSPGLGDTAMYLCATQAPPNYEQYFGPGTRLTVT.

There are a few counts of this clonotype. In DNA, the CDR3 is TGTGCCAGCAGCTTCTCGACAGACACCCCTTTCTTT. Translated, it gives CASSFSTDTPFF. The gene calls are TRBV7-2 and TRBJ1-1; a weak D match, TRBD1 (5 bases). CDR1 is SGHTA and CDR2 is FQGNSA in the germline V gene. This CDR3 contains 12 residues. V was pared by 3 bases and J by 12 bases, with 14 bases between.

This clonotype has a handful of counts. V usage is TRBV19 and J usage is TRBJ1-5, with unresolved D. V was trimmed by 5 bases and J by 0 bases, leaving 8 bases between them. This CDR3 spans 14 amino acids. Germline-derived CDR1 and CDR2 are LNHDA and SQIVND (reference sequence). CDR3 loop: CASSAYNSNQPQHF. In DNA, the CDR3 is TGTGCCAGTAGTGCCTATAATAGCAATCAGCCCCAGCATTTT.

In DNA form, the CDR3 reads TGTGCCAGCAGCTTAGCCCGGGACAGGGGGCTAGCCTACGAGCAGTACTTC. Its translation: CASSLARDRGLAYEQYF. The chain couples TRBV7-4 to TRBJ2-7; 12 nucleotides match TRBD1. This CDR3 contains 17 residues. V shed 0 bases, J shed 2 bases, and the junction held 5 bases outside the gene matches. The germline V gene has CDR1 SGHVT and CDR2 SQSDAQ. The whole variable domain, filled in from reference TRBV7-4 and TRBJ2-7, reads GAGVSQSPRYKVAKRGRDVALRCDSISGHVTLYWYRQTLGQGSEVLTYSQSDAQRDKSGRPSGRFSAERPERSVSTLKIQRTEQGDSAVYLCASSLARDRGLAYEQYFGPGTRLTVT.

This chain joins TRBV6-1 and TRBJ2-2; 11 bases are shared with TRBD2. J gave up 5 bases and V 6 bases, and 2 bases lay outside the gene matches. The CDR3 has 14 amino acids. Germline assignment: CDR1 MNHNS and CDR2 SASEGT. CDR3 in amino acids: CASRVAGGTGELFF. In DNA, the CDR3 is TGTGCCAGCAGAGTAGCGGGAGGGACCGGGGAGCTGTTTTTT.

The V gene is TRBV7-2, the J gene TRBJ2-7; unclear D gene. Germline assignment: CDR1 SGHTA and CDR2 FQGNSA. The CDR3 has 14 amino acids. Trimming pared 3 bases from V and 2 bases from J, leaving 11 bases between. CDR3 amino acids: CASSFRPGPYEQYF. CDR3 bases: TGTGCCAGCAGCTTTCGCCCTGGACCCTACGAGCAGTACTTC. The entire variable domain, with the rest obtained from reference TRBV7-2 and TRBJ2-7, is as follows: GAGVSQSPSNKVTEKGKDVELRCDPISGHTALYWYRQSLGQGLEFLIYFQGNSAPDKSGLPSDRFSAERTGGSVSTLTIQRTQQEDSAVYLCASSFRPGPYEQYFGPGTRLTVT.

The rearrangement joins TRBV3-1 to TRBJ1-6; 7 nucleotides agree with TRBD1. The junction had 5 bases not matched to a gene; V was cut back by 4 bases and J by 8 bases. This CDR3 has 14 residues. The germline V gene has CDR1 LGHDT and CDR2 YNNKEL (reference sequence). The CDR3 spells CASSRRDSDSPLHF. In DNA form, the CDR3 reads TGTGCCAGCAGCCGCCGGGACAGTGATTCACCCCTCCACTTT.

This clonotype was counted between two and nine times. The chain has TRBV6-5 and TRBJ2-3; D could derive from TRBD1 or TRBD2 (5 bases each). Trimming pared 2 bases from V and 2 bases from J, leaving 14 bases between. Germline V gene data show CDR1 as MNHEY and CDR2 as SVGAGI. The CDR3 loop spans 16 amino acids. CDR3 protein: CASSYGAGDNTDTQYF. Written as DNA, the CDR3 is TGTGCCAGCAGTTACGGGGCCGGGGATAACACAGATACGCAGTATTTT.

This clonotype has only a few counts. V is TRBV28 and J is TRBJ2-3; possibly TRBD1 for D (6 bases). With 2 bases removed from V and 6 bases from J, the gap between germline ends came to 18 bases. The CDR3 contains 16 residues. The germline CDR1 and CDR2 sequences are MDHEN and SYDVKM. CDR3 protein: CASSLGQSWHADTQYF. CDR3 coding DNA: TGTGCCAGCAGTTTAGGACAGTCCTGGCATGCGGATACGCAGTATTTT. Full variable domain (rest looked up from reference TRBV28 and TRBJ2-3): DVKVTQSSRYLVKRTGEKVFLECVQDMDHENMFWYRQDPGLGLRLIYFSYDVKMKEKGDIPEGYSVSREKKERFSLILESASTNQTSMYLCASSLGQSWHADTQYFGPGTRLTVL.

The J gene is TRBJ1-2, the V gene TRBV6-1; tentatively, D is TRBD1 (5 bases). V lost 4 bases and J 5 bases, leaving 11 bases between the germline ends. This CDR3 spans 13 amino acids. Germline lookup yields CDR1 MNHNS and CDR2 SASEGT. CDR3 amino acids: CASSVQGPYGYTF. For the CDR3, the DNA is TGTGCCAGCAGTGTGCAGGGCCCATATGGCTACACCTTC.

This chain connects TRBV29-1 to TRBJ1-3; maybe TRBD1 (5 bases). The ends were cut back, 6 bases at V and 4 bases at J, with 16 bases in the middle. CDR1 is SQVTM and CDR2 is ANQGSEA in the germline V gene. CDR3 size: 14 residues. CDR3 amino acids: CSVASGQEGNTIYF. The CDR3 DNA follows: TGCAGCGTCGCCTCCGGACAAGAAGGAAACACCATATATTTT.

The J gene is TRBJ1-1, the V gene TRBV12-3 or TRBV12-4; D perhaps matches TRBD1 (5 bases). The CDR3 loop spans 16 amino acids. V dropped 3 bases and J dropped 1 base, with 15 bases sitting between them. This CDR3 is CASSFLWDGANTEAFF. The CDR3 coding sequence is TGTGCCAGCAGTTTTTTGTGGGACGGAGCGAACACTGAAGCTTTCTTT.

The chain uses TRBV2 and TRBJ2-7; 7 bases fit TRBD2. The CDR3 runs 12 residues. The germline V gene encodes CDR1 SNHLY and CDR2 FYNNEI. The ends lost 7 bases at V and 4 bases at J; junction bases unmatched: 4. CDR3 nucleotides: TGTGCCAGCATGCGGACTAGTTACGAGCAGTACTTC. Protein product: CASMRTSYEQYF.

This clonotype was seen more than once but under ten times. The chain combines TRBV7-2 with TRBJ2-2; 10 positions match TRBD2. This CDR3 is 16 amino acids long. Germline CDR1 SGHTA, CDR2 FQGNSA. Germline trimming cut 3 bases from V and 6 bases from J; bases unmatched to any gene: 7. The CDR3 sequence is CASSFRPSGRSGELFF. CDR3 DNA: TGTGCCAGCAGCTTTAGACCTAGCGGGAGATCCGGGGAGCTGTTTTTT.